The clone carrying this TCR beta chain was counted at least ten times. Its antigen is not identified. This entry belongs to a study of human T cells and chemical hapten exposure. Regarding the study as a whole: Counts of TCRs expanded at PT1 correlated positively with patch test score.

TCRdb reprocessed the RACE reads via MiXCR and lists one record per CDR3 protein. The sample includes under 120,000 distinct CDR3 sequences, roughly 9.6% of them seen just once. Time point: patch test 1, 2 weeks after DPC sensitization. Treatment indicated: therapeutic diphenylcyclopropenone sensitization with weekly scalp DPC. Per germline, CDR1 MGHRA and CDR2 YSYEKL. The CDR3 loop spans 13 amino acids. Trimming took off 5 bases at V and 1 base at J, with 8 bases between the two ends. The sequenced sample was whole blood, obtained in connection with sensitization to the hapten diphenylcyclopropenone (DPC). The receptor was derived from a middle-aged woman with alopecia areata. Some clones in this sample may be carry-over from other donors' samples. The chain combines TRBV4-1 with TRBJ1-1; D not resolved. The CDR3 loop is CASSYLGNTEAFF. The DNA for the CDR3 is TGCGCCAGCAGCTATTTAGGGAACACTGAAGCTTTCTTT.